One sample yielded the 11 T cell receptor beta chains listed below, sequenced in a study of OX40 agonist ivuxolimab in advanced cancers. Sequencing was performed with immunoSEQ multiplex PCR; in TCRdb, only in-frame clones are kept and a portion is missing. Among 50,000 to 75,000 clones listed, around 86% were seen once. The source was CD4+ or CD8+ T cells sorted from blood, collected in a trial of the OX40 agonist ivuxolimab. The receptors originated from an adult with an advanced solid tumor such as melanoma, head and neck, liver or kidney cancer.

The chain recombines TRBV4-2 with TRBJ2-1; maybe TRBD2 (6 bases). The CDR3 sequence is 15 residues long. The ends were cut back, 2 bases at V and 5 bases at J, with 13 bases in the middle. Germline loops: CDR1 LGHNA, CDR2 YNFKEQ. The CDR3 DNA sequence: TGTGCCAGCAGCCAACCGGGACTCCCCCACAATGAGCAGTTCTTC. Its translation is CASSQPGLPHNEQFF.

This chain connects TRBV29-1 to TRBJ2-3, with a weak D call TRBD1 (5 bases). This CDR3 contains 14 residues. Germline V gene data show CDR1 as SQVTM and CDR2 as ANQGSEA. V gave up 4 bases and J gave up 2 bases, with 13 bases separating them. The CDR3 coding sequence is TGCAGCGTTGTTTGGGCAGGGCTCACAGATACGCAGTATTTT. Protein product: CSVVWAGLTDTQYF.

V usage is TRBV6-6 and J usage is TRBJ1-2; the D is unclear. Looked up from germline, CDR1 is MNHNY and CDR2 is SVGAGI (reference sequence). The length of the CDR3 is 14 residues. V was cut by 6 bases and J by 0 bases, with 11 bases left in between. CDR3 loop: CASSDGTANYGYTF. The CDR3 DNA reads TGTGCCAGCAGCGACGGTACAGCTAACTATGGCTACACCTTC.

The rearrangement uses TRBV9 and TRBJ1-2, with a possible D match to TRBD1 (6 bases). V lost 5 bases and J lost 4, with 12 bases in between. This CDR3 is built from 13 residues. Germline V lookup: CDR1 SGDLS, CDR2 YYNGEE. CDR3: CASSRQGTYGYTF. CDR3 coding DNA: TGTGCCAGCAGTCGTCAGGGGACCTATGGCTACACCTTC.

The CDR3 loop is CASTRPEQGGEKLFF. The CDR3 DNA reads as TGTGCCAGCACAAGGCCCGAACAGGGGGGGGAAAAACTGTTTTTT. The chain couples TRBV2 to TRBJ1-4; 8 bases line up with TRBD1. Per the germline V gene, CDR1 is SNHLY and CDR2 is FYNNEI. The V segment lost 7 bases and the J segment 8 bases; nucleotides outside the gene matches: 12. CDR3 size: 15 residues.

This chain connects TRBV7-6 to TRBJ2-1; 10 bases are shared with TRBD2. Losses at the gene ends were 0 bases for V and 4 bases for J; bases not matched to a gene: 15. There are 20 residues in the CDR3. Germline-derived CDR1 and CDR2 are SGHVS and FNYEAQ. The CDR3 region is CASSLAGLRASGRLYNEQFF. In DNA form, the CDR3 reads TGTGCCAGCAGCTTAGCGGGTCTTCGGGCTAGCGGGAGATTATACAATGAGCAGTTCTTC.

The chain employs TRBV6-5 and TRBJ1-2; 8 bases agree with TRBD1. With 2 bases clipped from V and 8 bases from J, the junction kept 10 bases outside the gene matches. CDR3 size: 15 residues. Germline lookup yields CDR1 MNHEY and CDR2 SVGAGI. The CDR3 DNA sequence: TGTGCCAGCAGTTACGGAGGCCAGGGGGCGCGGGGCTACACCTTC. Protein sequence: CASSYGGQGARGYTF.

The chain recombines TRBV19 with TRBJ2-5; D possibly corresponds to TRBD1 (5 bases). Looked up from germline, CDR1 is LNHDA and CDR2 is SQIVND (reference sequence). There are 13 residues in the CDR3. V lost 9 bases to trimming and J lost 0 bases, with 11 bases between them. CDR3 nucleotide sequence: TGTGCCAGCCGGACACAGTACCAAGAGACCCAGTACTTC. Residues: CASRTQYQETQYF. Variable domain in full (rest from reference TRBV19 and TRBJ2-5): DGGITQSPKYLFRKEGQNVTLSCEQNLNHDAMYWYRQDPGQGLRLIYYSQIVNDFQKGDIAEGYSVSREKKESFPLTVTSAQKNPTAFYLCASRTQYQETQYFGPGTRLLVL.

The CDR3 sequence is CASSRTVVNTDTQYF. DNA of the CDR3: TGTGCCAGCAGCCGAACAGTCGTTAACACAGATACGCAGTATTTT. The genes are TRBV7-9 and TRBJ2-3; D gene unclear. This CDR3 is built from 15 residues. Germline V gene sequence: CDR1 SEHNR, CDR2 FQNEAQ (reference sequence). The ends were cut back, 5 bases at V and 2 bases at J, with 14 bases in the middle. Looking up the rest from reference TRBV7-9 and TRBJ2-3 gives the full variable domain: DTGVSQNPRHKITKRGQNVTFRCDPISEHNRLYWYRQTLGQGPEFLTYFQNEAQLEKSRLLSDRFSAERPKGSFSTLEIQRTEQGDSAMYLCASSRTVVNTDTQYFGPGTRLTVL.

This chain joins TRBV2 and TRBJ2-3, with D possibly TRBD2 on 5 matching bases. The length of the CDR3 is 14 residues. Germline assignment: CDR1 SNHLY and CDR2 FYNNEI. V lost 4 bases, J lost 4 bases, and 12 bases lay in between. The CDR3 loop is CASSVGSAADTQYF. In DNA form, the CDR3 reads TGTGCCAGCAGTGTGGGTAGCGCGGCAGATACGCAGTATTTT.

The chain recombines TRBV27 with TRBJ2-4, with D perhaps matching TRBD2 (6 bases). The CDR3 contains 14 residues. The germline CDR1 and CDR2 sequences are MNHEY and SMNVEV (reference sequence). Trimming shortened V by 5 bases and J by 6 bases, and 14 bases separated the two germline ends. In DNA form, the CDR3 reads TGTGCCAGCAGTGGAGGGACTCACTTAAACATTCAGTACTTC. Translating gives CASSGGTHLNIQYF.